This TCR beta chain was identified during a study of T cells in Graves' hyperthyroidism and ophthalmopathy. Study findings and constraints: Stable hyperthyroidism was separated from ophthalmopathy by a model based on 13 V-J features.

CDR3 length: 20 amino acids. CDR1 is WNHNN and CDR2 is SYGVQD in the germline V gene (reference sequence). V lost 0 bases to trimming and J lost 6 bases; unmatched junction nucleotides: 12. With respect to this clonotype: Its antigen is as yet unknown.

The investigators amplified TCR beta CDR3 regions from RNA transcripts. The TCR CDR3 was amplified in a first-round RT-PCR using the HTBI primer set. TCRdb processed the multiplex PCR reads anew with MiXCR; each CDR3 protein has one entry. Among around 240,000 distinct CDR3 sequences listed, about 16% were seen once. Individuals with ophthalmopathy presented a Clinical Activity Score of at least 3, a NOSPECS grade of at least 4 and a duration under 3 months. Each 10 ml fresh peripheral blood draw supplied the PBMCs. Sequenced: blood. The chain joins TRBV10-1 to TRBJ2-1; 15 bases map to TRBD2. The source of this sequence is a woman younger than 35 with Graves' ophthalmopathy. The CDR3 loop reads CASSESGLAGGIRVRNEQFF. CDR3 coding DNA: TGCGCCAGCAGTGAGTCAGGACTAGCGGGGGGGATCCGGGTTCGCAATGAGCAGTTCTTC.